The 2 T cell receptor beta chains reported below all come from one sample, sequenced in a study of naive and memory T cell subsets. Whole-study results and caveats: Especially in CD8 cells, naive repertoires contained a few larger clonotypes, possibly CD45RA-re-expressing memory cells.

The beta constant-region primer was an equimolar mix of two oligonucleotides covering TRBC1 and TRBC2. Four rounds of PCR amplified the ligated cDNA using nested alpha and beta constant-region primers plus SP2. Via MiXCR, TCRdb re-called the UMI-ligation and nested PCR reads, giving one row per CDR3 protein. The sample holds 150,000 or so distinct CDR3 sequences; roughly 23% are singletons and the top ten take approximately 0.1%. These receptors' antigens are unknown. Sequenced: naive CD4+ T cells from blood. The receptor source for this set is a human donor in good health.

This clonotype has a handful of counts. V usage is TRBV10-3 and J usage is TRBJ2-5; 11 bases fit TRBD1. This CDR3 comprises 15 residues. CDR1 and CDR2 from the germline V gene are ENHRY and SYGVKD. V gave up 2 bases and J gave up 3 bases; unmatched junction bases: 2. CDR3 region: CAISEGQGAEETQYF. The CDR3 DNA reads TGTGCCATCAGTGAGGGACAGGGGGCTGAAGAGACCCAGTACTTC.

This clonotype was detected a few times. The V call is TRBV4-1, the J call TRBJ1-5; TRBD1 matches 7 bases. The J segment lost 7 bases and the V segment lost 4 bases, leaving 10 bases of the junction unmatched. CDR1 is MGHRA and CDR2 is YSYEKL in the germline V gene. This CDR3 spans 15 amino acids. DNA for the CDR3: TGCGCCAGCAGCCCAACCCGGGACAGTCGGCAGCCCCAGCATTTT. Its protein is CASSPTRDSRQPQHF.